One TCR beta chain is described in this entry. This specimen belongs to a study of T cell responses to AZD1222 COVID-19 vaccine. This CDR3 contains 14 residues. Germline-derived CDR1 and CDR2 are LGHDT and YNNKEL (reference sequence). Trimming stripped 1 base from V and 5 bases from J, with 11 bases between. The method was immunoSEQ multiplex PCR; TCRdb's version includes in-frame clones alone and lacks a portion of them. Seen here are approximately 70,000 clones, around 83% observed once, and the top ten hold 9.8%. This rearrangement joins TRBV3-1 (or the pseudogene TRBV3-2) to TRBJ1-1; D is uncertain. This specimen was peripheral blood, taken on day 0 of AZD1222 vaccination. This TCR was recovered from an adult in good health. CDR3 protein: CASSQVGFRTEAFF. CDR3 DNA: TGTGCCAGCAGCCAAGTCGGTTTCAGGACTGAAGCTTTCTTT.